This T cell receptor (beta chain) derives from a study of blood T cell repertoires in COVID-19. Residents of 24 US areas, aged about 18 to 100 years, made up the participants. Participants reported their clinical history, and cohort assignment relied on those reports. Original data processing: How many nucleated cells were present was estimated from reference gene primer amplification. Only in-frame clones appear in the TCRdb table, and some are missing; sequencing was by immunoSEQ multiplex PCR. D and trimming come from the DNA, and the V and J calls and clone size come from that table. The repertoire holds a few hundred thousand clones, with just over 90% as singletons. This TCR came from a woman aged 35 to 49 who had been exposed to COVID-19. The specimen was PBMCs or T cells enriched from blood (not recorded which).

CDR3 DNA: TGTGCCAGCAGCTTCTGGAGCACTGAAGCTTTCTTT. It yields the protein CASSFWSTEAFF. The chain combines TRBV11-3 with TRBJ1-1; D is unclear. Germline V gene lookup returns CDR1 SGHNT and CDR2 YENEEA. This CDR3 contains 12 residues. The V and J ends lost 3 bases and 4 bases respectively, with 6 bases between them. The full variable domain, its missing parts supplied by reference TRBV11-3 and TRBJ1-1, is EAGVVQSPRYKIIEKKQPVAFWCNPISGHNTLYWYLQNLGQGPELLIRYENEEAVDDSQLPKDRFSAERLKGVDSTLKIQPAELGDSAVYLCASSFWSTEAFFGQGTRLTVV.